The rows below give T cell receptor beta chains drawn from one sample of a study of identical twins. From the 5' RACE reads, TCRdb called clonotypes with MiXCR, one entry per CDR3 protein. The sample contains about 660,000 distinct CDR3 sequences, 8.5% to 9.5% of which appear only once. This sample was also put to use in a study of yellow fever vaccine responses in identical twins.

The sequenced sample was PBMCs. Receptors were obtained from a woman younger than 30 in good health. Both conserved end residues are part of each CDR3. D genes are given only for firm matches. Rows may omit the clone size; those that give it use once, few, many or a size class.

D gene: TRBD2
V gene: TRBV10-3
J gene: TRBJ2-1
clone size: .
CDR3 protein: CAISDVAGGVYNEQFF

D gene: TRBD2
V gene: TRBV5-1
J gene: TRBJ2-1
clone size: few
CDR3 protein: CASSLGTSGGSEQFF

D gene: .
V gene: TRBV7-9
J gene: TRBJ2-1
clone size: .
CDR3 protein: CASSLPGVHEQFF

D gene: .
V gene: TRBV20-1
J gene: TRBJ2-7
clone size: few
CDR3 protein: CSARLPEGLGYEQYF

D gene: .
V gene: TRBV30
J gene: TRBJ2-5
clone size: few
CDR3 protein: CAWSDRETQYF

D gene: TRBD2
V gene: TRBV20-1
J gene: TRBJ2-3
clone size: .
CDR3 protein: CSASLRIAGNTQYF

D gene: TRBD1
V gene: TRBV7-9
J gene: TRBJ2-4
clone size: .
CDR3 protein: CASSLGSGRGQRNIQYF

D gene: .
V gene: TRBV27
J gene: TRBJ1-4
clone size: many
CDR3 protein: CASSFAPGVNEKLFF

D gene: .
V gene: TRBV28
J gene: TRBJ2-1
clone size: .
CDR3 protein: CASKPRGEASYNEQFF

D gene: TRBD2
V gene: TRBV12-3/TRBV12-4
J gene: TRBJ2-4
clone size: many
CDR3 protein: CASSRTSGNVDIQYF

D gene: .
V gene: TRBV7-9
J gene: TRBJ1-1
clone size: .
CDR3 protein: CASSLTREAFF

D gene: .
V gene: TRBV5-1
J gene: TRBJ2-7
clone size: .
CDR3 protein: CASSFSLGLSYEQYF

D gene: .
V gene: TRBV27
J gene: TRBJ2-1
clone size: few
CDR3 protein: CASSFEGGGFNEQFF

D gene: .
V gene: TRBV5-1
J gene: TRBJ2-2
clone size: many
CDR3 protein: CASRPSGNTGELFF

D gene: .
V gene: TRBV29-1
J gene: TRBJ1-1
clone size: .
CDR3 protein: CSAYDNTEAFF

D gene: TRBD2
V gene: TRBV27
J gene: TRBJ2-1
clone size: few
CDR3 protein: CASSKTSNHEQFF

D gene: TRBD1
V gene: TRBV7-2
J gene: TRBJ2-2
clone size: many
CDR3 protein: CASSTTGAGTGELFF